This TCR beta chain was recorded in a study of graft-versus-host responses after intestinal transplantation. Study context: Each transplant was multivisceral, liver-intestinal, or isolated intestinal. Among the recipients, all got anti-thymocyte globulin induction and then tacrolimus and steroids for two to four years.

Points from the study as a whole: Recipient marrow harbored GvH clones, some of which surfaced first in ileum or blood. Some patients had graft-donor T cell macrochimerism. In their allografts, the ratios of graft-versus-host to host-versus-graft T cell clones were high.

Of note for this clone: What it binds is unknown.

Germline values: CDR1 GTSNPN, CDR2 SVGIG (reference sequence). The V end lost 3 bases, the J end lost 3 bases, and 18 bases lay between the germline ends. CDR3 length: 16 amino acids. Using immunoSEQ multiplex PCR, the repertoire was profiled, and TCRdb retains in-frame clones only, with some absent. This sample carries fewer than 95,000 clones, approximately 95% of them seen once, and the ten largest clones take approximately 0.5%. The chain combines TRBV30 with TRBJ2-4; D remains unclear. The specimen was unstimulated CD8+ T cells sorted from spleen or lymph node cells, collected before intestinal transplant. The sequence derives from a human donor who received an intestinal transplant. In nucleotides, the CDR3 is TGTGCCTGGAGCCTATACCCGCCCGGGTTCAAAAACATTCAGTACTTC. It yields the protein CAWSLYPPGFKNIQYF.